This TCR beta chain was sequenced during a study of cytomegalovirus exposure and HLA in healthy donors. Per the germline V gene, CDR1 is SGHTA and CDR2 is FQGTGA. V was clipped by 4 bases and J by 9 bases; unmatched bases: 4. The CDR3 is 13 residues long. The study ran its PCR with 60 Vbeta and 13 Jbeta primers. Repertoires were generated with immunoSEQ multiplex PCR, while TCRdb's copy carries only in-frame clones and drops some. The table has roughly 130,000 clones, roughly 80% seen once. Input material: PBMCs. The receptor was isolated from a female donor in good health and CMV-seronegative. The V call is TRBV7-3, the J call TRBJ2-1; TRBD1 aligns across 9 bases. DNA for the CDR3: TGTGCCAGCAGCTATACAGGGGGCCCTGAGCAGTTCTTC. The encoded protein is CASSYTGGPEQFF.